This TCR beta chain came from a study of monozygotic twins with inflammatory bowel disease. Study results and caveats: Clonotypes shared with others were fewer in IBD patients than in healthy twins, especially with disease activity. Some repertoire variability may stem from patients' differing immunosuppressive treatments.

One entry per CDR3 protein, without DNA, is what TCRdb gives after re-calling the 5' RACE reads. The sample spans fewer than 550,000 distinct CDR3 sequences; the ten largest clones claim roughly 2.3%. Blood samples of approximately 2.4 ml were drawn from every donor. For this clonotype: As yet, its antigen is unknown.

Material: blood. This receptor was obtained from a human donor with ulcerative colitis or Crohn's disease, or a healthy co-twin of an affected twin (not recorded which).

This CDR3 is CSVVRVAGGTDTQYF. V usage is TRBV29-1 and J usage is TRBJ2-3; the D call from TCRdb, TRBD2, cannot be confirmed without DNA. The CDR3 runs to 15 residues. CDR1 and CDR2 (germline): SQVTM, ANQGSEA.